Below, 23 T cell receptor beta chains from the same sample are listed, as sequenced in a study of cytomegalovirus exposure and HLA in healthy donors. 13 Jbeta primers and 60 Vbeta primers were used for the PCR. Assay used: immunoSEQ multiplex PCR; TCRdb lists only in-frame clones, some missing. The sample comprises some 170,000 clones, roughly 80% of which are singletons, and less than 10% rests with the top ten. The sample comprised PBMCs. These receptors originate from a man aged 18 to 30 in good health and CMV-seropositive.

CDR3 DNA sequence: TGTGCCAGCACTTCGGGGTACGGCTACACCTTC. Its translation: CASTSGYGYTF. V gene TRBV19 combines with J gene TRBJ1-2; no clear D gene. The germline V and J ends were trimmed by 9 bases and 8 bases, with 13 bases remaining between them. Germline V gene data show CDR1 as LNHDA and CDR2 as SQIVND (reference sequence). This CDR3 is built from 11 residues.

CDR3 DNA: TGCGCCAGCAGCTTAGGAGGGGTCTCCTACAATGAGCAGTTCTTC. This translates into CASSLGGVSYNEQFF. The chain uses TRBV5-1 and TRBJ2-1, with a tentative D call TRBD2 (6 bases). CDR1 is SGHRS and CDR2 is YFSETQ in the germline V gene. The V and J ends lost 2 bases and 0 bases respectively, with 9 bases between them. The length of the CDR3 is 15 residues.

This chain joins TRBV29-1 and TRBJ2-2; 8 bases fit TRBD1. CDR1 is SQVTM, CDR2 ANQGSEA, per germline. This CDR3 contains 15 residues. After removal of 2 bases from V and 3 bases from J, the junction contained 5 bases not matched to a gene. CDR3 nucleotide sequence: TGCAGCGTTGAACTTCAGGGGGCCCACACCGGGGAGCTGTTTTTT. Protein sequence: CSVELQGAHTGELFF.

This clone was observed a few times. The V and J genes are TRBV10-3 and TRBJ2-7, with 8 positions matching TRBD1. This CDR3 is 12 amino acids long. V shed 8 bases, J shed 7 bases, and the junction held 7 bases outside the gene matches. CDR1 is ENHRY and CDR2 is SYGVKD in the germline V gene. Here the CDR3 reads CAIDRGRGEQYF. In nucleotides, the CDR3 is TGTGCCATCGACAGGGGAAGGGGTGAGCAGTACTTC.

About this clone itself: One end of the junction does not line up with germline, which may come from a read error. The chain combines TRBV7-7 with TRBJ2-1, with TRBD2 matching 9 bases. This CDR3 region has 14 residues. Germline V gives CDR1 SSHAT, CDR2 FNYEAQ (reference sequence). This chain's CDR3 is CASSLGREGNEQFF. The CDR3 region has the DNA TGTGCTAGCAGCTTGGGGCGGGAGGGCAATGAGCAGTTCTTC. Full variable domain (rest looked up from reference TRBV7-7 and TRBJ2-1): GAGVSQSPRYKVTKRGQDVTLRCDPISSHATLYWYQQALGQGPEFLTYFNYEAQPDKSGLPSDRFSAERPEGSISTLTIQRTEQRDSAMYRCASSLGREGNEQFFGPGTRLTVL.

The chain joins TRBV4-1 to TRBJ1-5; no definite D call. Per the germline V gene, CDR1 is MGHRA and CDR2 is YSYEKL. This CDR3 has 16 residues. The V end was cut by 7 bases, the J end by 2 bases, with 18 bases between. CDR3 nucleotide sequence: TGCGCCAGCACCCAGACCGTTGACGGGGGCAATCAGCCCCAGCATTTT. Translation gives CASTQTVDGGNQPQHF.

The chain has TRBV19 and TRBJ2-5, with D maybe TRBD1 (5 bases). The J call may not be correct, given that the DNA end is closer to TRBJ2-7. The CDR3 runs to 13 residues. Germline V gene sequence: CDR1 LNHDA, CDR2 SQIVND (reference sequence). This CDR3 reads CASSITRVGEQYF. The CDR3 DNA sequence: TGTGCCAGTAGTATCACCAGGGTTGGCGAGCAGTACTTC.

CDR3 protein: CASSLGQTNEKLFF. The DNA for the CDR3 is TGTGCCAGCAGCTTGGGACAGACTAATGAAAAACTGTTTTTT. The chain employs TRBV7-2 and TRBJ1-4, with 7 bases matching TRBD1. Losses at the gene ends were 3 bases for V and 2 bases for J; bases not matched to a gene: 0. The CDR3 has 14 amino acids. The germline V gene encodes CDR1 SGHTA and CDR2 FQGNSA.

This chain joins TRBV2 and TRBJ2-7; maybe TRBD2 (5 bases). CDR3 size: 14 residues. Trimming stripped 5 bases from V and 5 bases from J, with 16 bases between. Germline V gene lookup returns CDR1 SNHLY and CDR2 FYNNEI. The CDR3 spells CASSSHKGLNEQYF. The CDR3 region has the DNA TGTGCCAGCAGTTCCCACAAAGGACTGAACGAGCAGTACTTC. Filled out from reference TRBV2 and TRBJ2-7, the complete variable domain reads EPEVTQTPSHQVTQMGQEVILRCVPISNHLYFYWYRQILGQKVEFLVSFYNNEISEKSEIFDDQFSVERPDGSNFTLKIRSTKLEDSAMYFCASSSHKGLNEQYFGPGTRLTVT.

The rearrangement links TRBV6-5 to TRBJ2-5; a weak D match, TRBD2 (5 bases). Per the germline V gene, CDR1 is MNHEY and CDR2 is SVGAGI. There are 14 residues in the CDR3. V shed 5 bases and J shed 5 bases, with 15 bases lying between them. For the CDR3, the DNA is TGTGCCAGCAGTGAGGACTTTAAGGCGGAGACCCAGTACTTC. This encodes CASSEDFKAETQYF.

This chain links TRBV6-5 with TRBJ2-2; D is undetermined. The CDR3 length is 13 residues. V lost 6 bases, J lost 2 bases, and 7 bases lay in between. The germline V gene has CDR1 MNHEY and CDR2 SVGAGI. The CDR3 is CASSPLNTGELFF. The CDR3 DNA is TGTGCCAGCAGCCCACTAAACACCGGGGAGCTGTTTTTT.

The chain combines TRBV12-5 with TRBJ2-7, with TRBD1 identical over 7 bases. Germline V gene sequence: CDR1 LGHNT, CDR2 FRNRAP. With 4 bases clipped from V and 4 bases from J, the junction kept 7 bases outside the gene matches. This CDR3 spans 14 amino acids. The CDR3 reads CASGYPGQEYEQYF. DNA of the CDR3: TGTGCTAGTGGTTACCCCGGACAGGAGTACGAGCAGTACTTC.

CDR3 region: CAARDSLNTEAFF. In nucleotides, the CDR3 is TGTGCCGCCCGGGACAGCCTGAACACTGAAGCTTTCTTT. This sequence joins TRBV19 and TRBJ1-1, with 7 positions matching TRBD1. Trimming at V came to 11 bases and at J to 0 bases, leaving 6 bases not matched to a gene. CDR1 LNHDA and CDR2 SQIVND come from the germline V gene (reference sequence). There are 13 residues in the CDR3.

This clone occurred a few times. This rearrangement joins TRBV4-1 to TRBJ1-4; TRBD1 matches 10 bases. Germline trimming cut 1 base from V and 2 bases from J; bases unmatched to any gene: 7. The CDR3 totals 18 residues. Per germline, CDR1 MGHRA and CDR2 YSYEKL. CDR3 nucleotides: TGCGCCAGCAGCCAAGGTGGGACAGGGGAGGGGACTAATGAAAAACTGTTTTTT. This sequence encodes CASSQGGTGEGTNEKLFF.

The chain is built from TRBV11-2 and TRBJ1-1, with D possibly TRBD1 on 5 matching bases. CDR3 length equals 14 residues. Trimming removed 2 bases at V and 3 bases at J, with 10 bases between. In germline, CDR1 is SGHAT, CDR2 FQNNGV. The CDR3 coding sequence is TGTGCCAGCAGCTTATCCCCGGGGGACACTGAAGCTTTCTTT. Translating it yields CASSLSPGDTEAFF.

The chain combines TRBV7-2 with TRBJ1-3; D remains unclear. This CDR3 region has 14 residues. Trimming took off 1 base at V and 4 bases at J, with 8 bases between the two ends. Germline loops: CDR1 SGHTA, CDR2 FQGNSA. The CDR3 here is CASSLDGVGNTIYF. In DNA form, the CDR3 reads TGTGCCAGCAGCTTAGACGGGGTGGGAAACACCATATATTTT.

This clone was recorded only once. This rearrangement joins TRBV19 to TRBJ2-1; no definite D call. V was trimmed by 0 bases and J by 3 bases, leaving 9 bases between them. The CDR3 spans 15 residues. In germline, CDR1 is LNHDA, CDR2 SQIVND (reference sequence). Here the CDR3 reads CASSIDFGVYNEQFF. The CDR3 DNA reads as TGTGCCAGTAGTATAGATTTTGGAGTCTACAATGAGCAGTTCTTC.

V gene TRBV6-1 combines with J gene TRBJ2-5; TRBD1 might be the D (6 bases). CDR3 length equals 13 residues. The germline V and J ends were trimmed by 3 bases and 5 bases, with 10 bases remaining between them. Germline assignment: CDR1 MNHNS and CDR2 SASEGT. CDR3 bases: TGTGCCAGCAGTGAGGGGGCGCGGGAGACCCAGTACTTC. This gives the protein CASSEGARETQYF.

The rearrangement joins TRBV7-9 to TRBJ2-2, with 7 bases aligning to TRBD1. The CDR3 is 15 amino acids. Germline V lookup: CDR1 SEHNR, CDR2 FQNEAQ (reference sequence). V lost 5 bases, J lost 5 bases, and 8 bases stayed unmatched. The DNA of the CDR3 is TGTGCCAGCAGCGCTCGGGACAGACTAACCGGGGAGCTGTTTTTT. This codes for CASSARDRLTGELFF.

The chain combines TRBV14 with TRBJ1-1; 10 nucleotides line up with TRBD1. The CDR3 loop spans 15 amino acids. Germline V gene lookup returns CDR1 SGHDN and CDR2 FVKESK. V trimming: 4 bases; J trimming: 6 bases; junction bases outside the gene matches: 8. For the CDR3, the DNA is TGTGCCAGCAGCCTACTGGGACAGGGGCTCTCTGAAGCTTTCTTT. Its translation is CASSLLGQGLSEAFF.

The J gene is TRBJ2-7, the V gene TRBV9, with 7 bases that match TRBD2. In germline, CDR1 is SGDLS, CDR2 YYNGEE. V shed 0 bases and J 4 bases; nucleotides not matched to a gene: 7. The CDR3 runs to 15 residues. As DNA, the CDR3 is TGTGCCAGCAGCGTAGCTGGTGGGGGGGAGTACGAGCAGTACTTC. This sequence encodes CASSVAGGGEYEQYF.

The chain has TRBV5-4 and TRBJ1-4, with 7 bases fitting TRBD1. The CDR3 covers 15 residues. Germline CDR1 and CDR2: SGHNT and YYREEE (reference sequence). V lost 0 bases, J lost 5 bases, and 4 bases stayed unmatched. The CDR3 spells CASSLAGTANEKLFF. CDR3 DNA: TGTGCCAGCAGCTTGGCCGGGACAGCGAATGAAAAACTGTTTTTT.

The genes are TRBV4-1 and TRBJ1-5, with TRBD1 as a possible D gene (6 bases). Germline loops: CDR1 MGHRA, CDR2 YSYEKL. Trimming removed 4 bases at V and 0 bases at J, with 10 bases between. This CDR3 spans 15 amino acids. This CDR3 reads CASSRTDYSNQPQHF. For the CDR3, the DNA is TGCGCCAGCAGCCGGACAGACTATAGCAATCAGCCCCAGCATTTT.